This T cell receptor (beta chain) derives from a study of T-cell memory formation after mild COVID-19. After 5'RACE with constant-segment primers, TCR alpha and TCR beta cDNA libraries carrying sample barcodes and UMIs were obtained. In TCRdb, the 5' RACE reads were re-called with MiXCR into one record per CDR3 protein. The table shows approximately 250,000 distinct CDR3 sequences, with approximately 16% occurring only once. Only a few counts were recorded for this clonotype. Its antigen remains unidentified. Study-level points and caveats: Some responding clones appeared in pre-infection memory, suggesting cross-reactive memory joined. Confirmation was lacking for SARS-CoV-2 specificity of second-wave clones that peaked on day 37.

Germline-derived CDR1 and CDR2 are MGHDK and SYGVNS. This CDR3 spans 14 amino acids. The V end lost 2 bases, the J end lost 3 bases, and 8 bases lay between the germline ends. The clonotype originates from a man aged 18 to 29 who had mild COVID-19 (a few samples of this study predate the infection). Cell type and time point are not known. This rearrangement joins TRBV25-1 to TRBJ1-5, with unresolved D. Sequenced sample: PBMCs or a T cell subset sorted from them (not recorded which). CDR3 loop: CASSEGRANQPQHF. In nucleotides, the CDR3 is TGTGCCAGCAGTGAAGGTAGGGCCAATCAGCCCCAGCATTTT.